A single sample is the source of the 5 T cell receptor beta chains below, sequenced in a study of T cells after yellow fever vaccination. TCRdb re-called the 5' RACE reads through MiXCR, storing one row per CDR3 protein. Here the sample spans hundreds of thousands of distinct CDR3 sequences, about 12% being singletons. The sequences come from CD4+ T cells sorted from PBMCs, collected 15 days after the yellow fever booster vaccination. These receptors were collected from a man aged 18-30 years who received the YFV17D yellow fever vaccine.

The V gene is TRBV28, the J gene TRBJ2-1; 7 bases map to TRBD1. Germline V gene lookup returns CDR1 MDHEN and CDR2 SYDVKM. With V trimmed by 6 bases and J by 2 bases, 7 bases remained unmatched. The CDR3 loop spans 15 amino acids. DNA of the CDR3: TGTGCCAGCAGCTCTAGGGGGCTCGCCTACAATGAGCAGTTCTTC. It specifies CASSSRGLAYNEQFF.

The table lists this clonotype with a few counts. The rearrangement joins TRBV12-3 or TRBV12-4 to TRBJ2-7; D possibly corresponds to TRBD2 (5 bases). The length of the CDR3 is 12 residues. V was clipped by 5 bases and J by 6 bases, with 11 bases between them. The DNA for the CDR3 is TGTGCCAGCAGTCCCCGAGGGAGCGAGCAGTACTTC. Translation gives CASSPRGSEQYF.

This clonotype was detected a few times. J is TRBJ2-2 and V is TRBV15, with a weak D call TRBD2 (6 bases). Trimming removed 2 bases at V and 5 bases at J, with 15 bases between. The CDR3 spans 16 residues. Germline CDR1 and CDR2: LNHNV and YYDKDF (reference sequence). The CDR3 region is CATSRSRTEGTGELFF. The DNA of the CDR3 is TGTGCCACCAGCAGATCCAGGACGGAGGGTACCGGGGAGCTGTTTTTT.

V is TRBV5-5 and J is TRBJ1-1; D is perhaps TRBD1 (6 bases). V was cut by 4 bases and J by 0 bases, with 10 bases left in between. The CDR3 runs 14 residues. CDR1 SGHKS and CDR2 YYEKEE come from the germline V gene (reference sequence). As DNA, the CDR3 is TGTGCCAGCAGCCGGGACACTATGAACACTGAAGCTTTCTTT. It translates to CASSRDTMNTEAFF.

This clonotype was seen a handful of times. The rearrangement joins TRBV11-1 to TRBJ2-7, with TRBD2 as a possible D gene (5 bases). CDR1 and CDR2 from the germline V gene are SGHAT and FQDESV (reference sequence). With 5 bases removed from V and 4 bases from J, the gap between germline ends came to 12 bases. The CDR3 runs to 13 residues. The CDR3 is CASSAQTGYEQYF. The CDR3 DNA reads as TGTGCCAGCAGCGCCCAAACGGGGTACGAGCAGTACTTC.